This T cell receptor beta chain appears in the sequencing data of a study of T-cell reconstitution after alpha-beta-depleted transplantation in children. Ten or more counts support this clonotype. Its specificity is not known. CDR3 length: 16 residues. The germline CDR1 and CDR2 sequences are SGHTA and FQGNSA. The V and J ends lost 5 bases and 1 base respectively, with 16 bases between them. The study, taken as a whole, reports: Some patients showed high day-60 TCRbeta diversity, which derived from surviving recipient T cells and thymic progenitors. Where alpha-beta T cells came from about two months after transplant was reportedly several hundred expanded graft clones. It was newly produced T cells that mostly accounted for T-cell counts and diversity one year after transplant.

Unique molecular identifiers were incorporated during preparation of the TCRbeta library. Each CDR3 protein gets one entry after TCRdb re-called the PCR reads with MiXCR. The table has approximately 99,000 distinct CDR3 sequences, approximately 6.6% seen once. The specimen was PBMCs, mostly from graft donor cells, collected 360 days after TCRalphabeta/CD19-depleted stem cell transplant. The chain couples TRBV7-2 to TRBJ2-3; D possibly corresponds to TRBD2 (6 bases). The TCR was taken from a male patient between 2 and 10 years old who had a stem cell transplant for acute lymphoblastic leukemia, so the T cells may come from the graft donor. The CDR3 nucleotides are TGTGCCAGCAGCCACCAACGACTAGGGCGCACAGATACGCAGTATTTT. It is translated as CASSHQRLGRTDTQYF.